These 23 T cell receptor beta chains were sequenced from one sample in a study of shared clonotypes between healthy human individuals. Sequencing used immunoSEQ multiplex PCR; TCRdb keeps in-frame clones, though not all of them. Of approximately 1.5 million clones listed, approximately 98.5% are singletons. The sample was naive CD4+ T cells sorted from blood. Described subset: CD45RA+ positively selected. The receptors were sampled from a man aged 30 to 39 in good health.

J is TRBJ2-7 and V is TRBV10-3, with D possibly being TRBD1 (5 bases). Germline V gene sequence: CDR1 ENHRY, CDR2 SYGVKD. The CDR3 runs to 16 residues. The V gene lost 2 bases and the J gene lost 3 bases, with 17 bases spanning the gap. The CDR3 loop is CAISEAGSGLGYEQYF. CDR3 DNA sequence: TGTGCCATCAGTGAGGCAGGCTCAGGGTTAGGCTACGAGCAGTACTTC.

This chain uses TRBV5-1 with TRBJ2-3, with D perhaps being TRBD1 or TRBD2 (5 bases each). The CDR3 is 13 amino acids. Germline CDR1 SGHRS, CDR2 YFSETQ. Trimming took 3 bases from V and 3 from J, leaving 8 bases between them. The CDR3 sequence is CASSSGRTDTQYF. CDR3 coding DNA: TGCGCCAGCAGCTCGGGACGGACAGATACGCAGTATTTT.

V and J are TRBV7-9 and TRBJ2-5, with D tentatively TRBD2 (6 bases). V was trimmed by 6 bases and J by 0 bases, leaving 11 bases between them. In germline, CDR1 is SEHNR, CDR2 FQNEAQ (reference sequence). The CDR3 loop spans 14 amino acids. CDR3 region: CASREGTHQETQYF. The CDR3, as DNA: TGTGCCAGCAGGGAGGGAACACACCAAGAGACCCAGTACTTC. The full variable domain, in which reference TRBV7-9 and TRBJ2-5 provide the parts outside the CDR3, is DTGVSQNPRHKITKRGQNVTFRCDPISEHNRLYWYRQTLGQGPEFLTYFQNEAQLEKSRLLSDRFSAERPKGSFSTLEIQRTEQGDSAMYLCASREGTHQETQYFGPGTRLLVL.

The chain carries TRBV2 and TRBJ2-3, with D possibly being TRBD1 (8 bases). V dropped 7 bases and J dropped 3 bases, with 17 bases sitting between them. The V gene's germline CDR1 is SNHLY and CDR2 FYNNEI. CDR3 length equals 15 residues. CDR3 residues: CASTYDRGGTDTQYF. As DNA, the CDR3 is TGTGCCAGCACTTACGACAGGGGAGGGACAGATACGCAGTATTTT.

This chain uses TRBV7-2 with TRBJ2-1; D remains unclear. The CDR3 totals 14 residues. The V end lost 3 bases, the J end lost 5 bases, and 11 bases lay between the germline ends. CDR1 and CDR2 from the germline V gene are SGHTA and FQGNSA. The CDR3 sequence: CASSFRRDNNEQFF. Written as DNA, the CDR3 is TGTGCCAGCAGCTTTCGGCGAGATAACAATGAGCAGTTCTTC. Combining the CDR3 with reference TRBV7-2 and TRBJ2-1 gives the whole variable domain GAGVSQSPSNKVTEKGKDVELRCDPISGHTALYWYRQSLGQGLEFLIYFQGNSAPDKSGLPSDRFSAERTGGSVSTLTIQRTQQEDSAVYLCASSFRRDNNEQFFGPGTRLTVL.

The J gene is TRBJ1-2, the V gene TRBV15; tentatively, D is TRBD1 (5 bases). The CDR3 runs to 15 residues. Between the trimmed V and J ends, which lost 0 bases and 4 bases, there was a span of 12 bases. Looked up from germline, CDR1 is LNHNV and CDR2 is YYDKDF (reference sequence). The CDR3 here is CATSREAGFVYGYTF. The CDR3 DNA reads as TGTGCCACCAGCAGAGAAGCAGGGTTTGTCTATGGCTACACCTTC.

J is TRBJ2-2 and V is TRBV4-2, with 10 bases matching TRBD2. This CDR3 region has 18 residues. Looked up from germline, CDR1 is LGHNA and CDR2 is YNFKEQ. J gave up 3 bases and V 0 bases, and 7 bases lay outside the gene matches. CDR3 in DNA: TGTGCCAGCAGCCAAGAATTGCGGGGACTAGCGTACACCGGGGAGCTGTTTTTT. Encoded protein: CASSQELRGLAYTGELFF.

In this sample, this clone turned up once. The gene calls are TRBV9 and TRBJ2-7, with unresolved D. The CDR3 is made up of 14 amino acids. With 4 bases removed from V and 0 bases from J, the gap between germline ends came to 11 bases. Per the germline V gene, CDR1 is SGDLS and CDR2 is YYNGEE. In nucleotides, the CDR3 is TGTGCCAGCAGCCCCCGCCCGGACTCCTACGAGCAGTACTTC. Encoded protein: CASSPRPDSYEQYF.

The chain has TRBV7-6 and TRBJ2-7, with no clear D. Between the trimmed V and J ends, which lost 1 base and 3 bases, there was a span of 10 bases. Germline values: CDR1 SGHVS, CDR2 FNYEAQ. The CDR3 has 14 amino acids. The CDR3 is CASSLGPGVYEQYF. CDR3 coding DNA: TGTGCCAGCAGCTTAGGGCCGGGCGTCTACGAGCAGTACTTC.

The chain carries TRBV29-1 and TRBJ2-2, with TRBD1 as a possible D gene (6 bases). The germline gives CDR1 SQVTM, CDR2 ANQGSEA. The CDR3 sequence is 14 residues long. With 0 bases removed from V and 6 bases from J, the gap between germline ends came to 11 bases. CDR3: CSVEDPQGPGELFF. The CDR3 nucleotides read TGCAGCGTTGAAGATCCTCAGGGGCCCGGGGAGCTGTTTTTT.

V and J are TRBV25-1 and TRBJ2-7; D perhaps matches TRBD1 (8 bases). The CDR3 length is 15 residues. V lost 0 bases to trimming and J lost 6 bases, with 15 bases between them. CDR1 is MGHDK and CDR2 is SYGVNS in the germline V gene. CDR3 bases: TGTGCCAGCAGTGAATACTCAGGGGGCGGGAGCGAGCAGTACTTC. Amino acid sequence: CASSEYSGGGSEQYF.

In this sample, this clone turned up once. The rearrangement links TRBV7-2 to TRBJ2-7; D remains ambiguous. The CDR3 covers 14 residues. Germline V gene data show CDR1 as SGHTA and CDR2 as FQGNSA. V was cut by 1 base and J by 4 bases, with 11 bases left in between. CDR3 nucleotides: TGTGCCAGCAGCTTAGGGTCTGGGCTTTACGAGCAGTACTTC. This encodes CASSLGSGLYEQYF. The whole variable domain, remainder taken from reference TRBV7-2 and TRBJ2-7, is GAGVSQSPSNKVTEKGKDVELRCDPISGHTALYWYRQSLGQGLEFLIYFQGNSAPDKSGLPSDRFSAERTGGSVSTLTIQRTQQEDSAVYLCASSLGSGLYEQYFGPGTRLTVT.

This chain uses TRBV18 with TRBJ2-7; TRBD2 matches at 10 bases. Losses at the gene ends were 3 bases for V and 2 bases for J; bases not matched to a gene: 7. This CDR3 is 16 amino acids long. Germline V CDR1 and CDR2: KGHSH, LQKENI. CDR3 in amino acids: CASSPPGLADPYEQYF. CDR3 in DNA: TGTGCCAGCTCACCGCCCGGACTAGCGGATCCCTACGAGCAGTACTTC.

In DNA, the CDR3 is TGTGCCAGTAGTAATAGTCGGGACAGGGTCTACAATGAGCAGTTCTTC. It specifies CASSNSRDRVYNEQFF. This chain connects TRBV19 to TRBJ2-1; 9 bases are shared with TRBD1. V was clipped by 4 bases and J by 3 bases; unmatched bases: 7. Germline V gives CDR1 LNHDA, CDR2 SQIVND (reference sequence). This CDR3 has 16 residues.

The rearrangement links TRBV7-6 to TRBJ2-3; 8 nucleotides align to TRBD1. Germline CDR1 SGHVS, CDR2 FNYEAQ. This CDR3 comprises 16 residues. V shed 1 base, J shed 0 bases, and the junction held 3 bases outside the gene matches. The chain's CDR3 is CASSLGTGSSTDTQYF. CDR3 nucleotides: TGTGCCAGCAGCTTAGGGACAGGGTCTAGCACAGATACGCAGTATTTT.

The chain uses TRBV28 and TRBJ2-1; 12 bases align to TRBD2. The CDR3 is made up of 13 amino acids. CDR1 is MDHEN, CDR2 SYDVKM, per germline. After removal of 7 bases from V and 14 bases from J, the junction contained 9 bases not matched to a gene. In nucleotides, the CDR3 is TGTGCCAGCAAGACTAGCGGGGGAGTGAGGGAGTTCTTC. Its protein product is CASKTSGGVREFF.

As regards this clone: This specimen includes other DNA sequences encoding the same CDR3. The chain is built from TRBV29-1 and TRBJ2-1; D not certain. Germline V lookup: CDR1 SQVTM, CDR2 ANQGSEA. This CDR3 has 10 amino acids. The V and J ends lost 4 bases and 5 bases respectively, with 3 bases between them. The CDR3 coding sequence is TGCAGCGTTGGTGACAATGAGCAGTTCTTC. This translates into CSVGDNEQFF.

The rearrangement joins TRBV19 to TRBJ1-5; no clear D gene. The CDR3 is 14 amino acids. The germline V gene encodes CDR1 LNHDA and CDR2 SQIVND (reference sequence). V lost 3 bases, J lost 7 bases, and 13 bases lay in between. CDR3 in amino acids: CASSIRPGGQPQHF. The DNA of the CDR3 is TGTGCCAGTAGTATTCGCCCCGGAGGACAGCCCCAGCATTTT.

This clone occurred once. The V and J genes are TRBV29-1 and TRBJ2-1; TRBD2 agrees at 11 bases. V shed 7 bases and J 9 bases; nucleotides not matched to a gene: 11. Germline-derived CDR1 and CDR2 are SQVTM and ANQGSEA. The CDR3 sequence is 14 residues long. CDR3 in amino acids: CSAAALAGGGEQFF. For the CDR3, the DNA is TGCAGCGCTGCTGCGCTAGCGGGAGGAGGTGAGCAGTTCTTC.

This rearrangement joins TRBV28 to TRBJ2-7, with 13 bases aligning to TRBD2. CDR3 length: 17 amino acids. With 7 bases clipped from V and 2 bases from J, the junction kept 11 bases outside the gene matches. The germline CDR1 and CDR2 sequences are MDHEN and SYDVKM. The CDR3 reads CASKRWTSGSHPYEQYF. CDR3 DNA sequence: TGTGCCAGCAAGCGTTGGACTAGCGGGAGCCATCCCTACGAGCAGTACTTC. The complete variable domain, with remaining parts taken from reference TRBV28 and TRBJ2-7, reads DVKVTQSSRYLVKRTGEKVFLECVQDMDHENMFWYRQDPGLGLRLIYFSYDVKMKEKGDIPEGYSVSREKKERFSLILESASTNQTSMYLCASKRWTSGSHPYEQYFGPGTRLTVT.

V and J are TRBV11-2 and TRBJ2-1; weak D call: TRBD1 (6 bases). The germline V and J ends were trimmed by 5 bases and 0 bases, with 11 bases remaining between them. Germline values: CDR1 SGHAT, CDR2 FQNNGV. The CDR3 is 15 amino acids. In DNA form, the CDR3 reads TGTGCCAGCAGCCGCAGGGGAGACTCCTACAATGAGCAGTTCTTC. It translates to CASSRRGDSYNEQFF.

The genes are TRBV19 and TRBJ2-7, with 7 bases identical to TRBD2. The CDR3 has 15 residues. Trimming cost V 0 bases and J 2 bases; bases outside gene matches: 4. Looked up from germline, CDR1 is LNHDA and CDR2 is SQIVND (reference sequence). CDR3 in amino acids: CASSIDQRGPYEQYF. Here the CDR3 DNA reads TGTGCCAGTAGTATAGATCAGCGGGGTCCCTACGAGCAGTACTTC.

About this clone itself: This sample also contains other DNA sequences that code for the same CDR3. The chain couples TRBV5-1 to TRBJ1-1, with a possible D match to TRBD1 (6 bases). This CDR3 comprises 13 residues. V lost 4 bases and J 1 base, leaving 8 bases between the germline ends. Germline V gene lookup returns CDR1 SGHRS and CDR2 YFSETQ. DNA for the CDR3: TGCGCCAGCAGCCTACAGGGGAACACTGAAGCTTTCTTT. It encodes CASSLQGNTEAFF. Using reference TRBV5-1 and TRBJ1-1 for the parts outside the CDR3, the full variable domain is KAGVTQTPRYLIKTRGQQVTLSCSPISGHRSVSWYQQTPGQGLQFLFEYFSETQRNKGNFPGRFSGRQFSNSRSEMNVSTLELGDSALYLCASSLQGNTEAFFGQGTRLTVV.